A single sample is the source of the 30 T cell receptor beta chains below, sequenced in a study of post-analysis software for immune sequencing data. Study results and caveats: In patients, TRBV5-6, TRBV5-1 and TRBV20-1 belonged to 4 or 5 TRBV segments found more frequently than in controls.

For these receptors, no antigen is known. TCR beta libraries were prepared from cDNA with unique molecular identifiers. One entry per CDR3 protein, called by TCRdb with MiXCR from the PCR reads. The sample contains about 820,000 distinct CDR3 sequences, roughly half of which appear only once. Sequencing was done on a sample of blood. Source of these receptors: a girl aged 5-17 years with multiple sclerosis.

This chain connects TRBV15 to TRBJ1-2; a possible D gene is TRBD1 (6 bases). Trimming removed 11 bases at V and 2 bases at J, with 12 bases between. Looked up from germline, CDR1 is LNHNV and CDR2 is YYDKDF (reference sequence). The CDR3 sequence is 12 residues long. The CDR3 DNA follows: TGTGCCGCGTCGCAGGGGAACTATGGCTACACCTTC. Amino acid sequence: CAASQGNYGYTF.

V and J are TRBV4-1 and TRBJ2-7; D not resolved. The CDR3 length is 18 residues. V shed 0 bases and J shed 2 bases, with 20 bases lying between them. Germline V CDR1 and CDR2: MGHRA, YSYEKL. The CDR3 sequence: CASSQDSAANAKPYEQYF. In DNA, the CDR3 is TGCGCCAGCAGCCAAGATTCGGCAGCTAACGCCAAACCCTACGAGCAGTACTTC.

The chain joins TRBV7-3 to TRBJ2-7; D is possibly TRBD1 (6 bases). The germline V gene has CDR1 SGHTA and CDR2 FQGTGA. This CDR3 has 15 amino acids. The V and J ends lost 5 bases and 3 bases respectively, with 17 bases between them. The CDR3, as DNA: TGTGCCAGCAGCCTCGGGACAAGACGCAACTACGAGCAGTACTTC. Its translation is CASSLGTRRNYEQYF.

The rearrangement uses TRBV4-1 and TRBJ1-2; TRBD1 agrees at 7 bases. Trimming at V came to 1 base and at J to 4 bases, leaving 6 bases not matched to a gene. This CDR3 has 15 amino acids. Germline V gene data show CDR1 as MGHRA and CDR2 as YSYEKL. Here the CDR3 reads CASSQGVRQGYGYTF. CDR3 sequence (DNA): TGCGCCAGCAGCCAAGGAGTAAGACAGGGCTATGGCTACACCTTC.

This clonotype has a handful of counts. The rearrangement uses TRBV20-1 and TRBJ1-4, with D possibly matching TRBD1 (5 bases). The V and J ends lost 0 bases and 1 base respectively, with 9 bases between them. CDR1 and CDR2 (germline): DFQATT, SNEGSKA (reference sequence). The CDR3 totals 15 residues. The CDR3 spells CSARDRRGTNEKLFF. CDR3 DNA sequence: TGCAGTGCTAGAGATAGGAGGGGAACTAATGAAAAACTGTTTTTT.

The V and J genes are TRBV6-5 and TRBJ1-2; D is perhaps TRBD1 (6 bases). CDR1 MNHEY and CDR2 SVGAGI come from the germline V gene. This CDR3 region has 13 residues. Trimming left V 5 bases short and J 4 bases short, with 11 bases between. CDR3 protein: CASSRDKLYGYTF. In nucleotides, the CDR3 is TGTGCCAGCAGTCGGGACAAGCTCTATGGCTACACCTTC.

The chain employs TRBV5-1 and TRBJ2-4; D may be TRBD2 (5 bases). Germline V gives CDR1 SGHRS, CDR2 YFSETQ. This CDR3 is built from 14 residues. V lost 0 bases, J lost 8 bases, and 12 bases lay in between. The CDR3 loop reads CASSLEVEEDIQYF. DNA for the CDR3: TGCGCCAGCAGCTTGGAGGTGGAGGAGGACATTCAGTACTTC. Drawing the rest from reference TRBV5-1 and TRBJ2-4, the complete variable domain is KAGVTQTPRYLIKTRGQQVTLSCSPISGHRSVSWYQQTPGQGLQFLFEYFSETQRNKGNFPGRFSGRQFSNSRSEMNVSTLELGDSALYLCASSLEVEEDIQYFGAGTRLSVL.

This clonotype has more than one count but fewer than ten. The J gene is TRBJ2-3, the V gene TRBV27, with D maybe TRBD1 (5 bases). The germline V gene encodes CDR1 MNHEY and CDR2 SMNVEV (reference sequence). This CDR3 has 15 amino acids. V was shortened by 3 bases and J by 0 bases, with 10 bases between the two germline ends. CDR3 DNA: TGTGCCAGCAGTTTCGGCAGGGCTAGCACAGATACGCAGTATTTT. This codes for CASSFGRASTDTQYF.

The chain employs TRBV29-1 and TRBJ2-2; a possible D gene is TRBD2 (5 bases). The CDR3 length is 13 residues. The ends were cut back, 6 bases at V and 0 bases at J, with 8 bases in the middle. Per germline, CDR1 SQVTM and CDR2 ANQGSEA. As DNA, the CDR3 is TGCAGCGTGCACGGGACGAACACCGGGGAGCTGTTTTTT. Amino acid sequence: CSVHGTNTGELFF.

CDR3 sequence reads: CASSLGVRLNNEQFF. The DNA of the CDR3 is TGTGCCAGCAGCTTAGGTGTGAGGCTAAACAATGAGCAGTTCTTC. The chain carries TRBV7-3 and TRBJ2-1; D is ambiguous. Germline V gives CDR1 SGHTA, CDR2 FQGTGA. The CDR3 loop spans 15 amino acids. Trimming removed 2 bases at V and 5 bases at J, with 13 bases between.

The chain recombines TRBV20-1 with TRBJ2-5; TRBD2 aligns across 12 bases. The CDR3 has 13 amino acids. Losses at the gene ends were 3 bases for V and 9 bases for J; bases not matched to a gene: 5. Germline assignment: CDR1 DFQATT and CDR2 SNEGSKA (reference sequence). The CDR3 sequence is CSASRLAGVAQYF. CDR3 sequence (DNA): TGCAGTGCTAGTAGACTAGCGGGGGTGGCCCAGTACTTC.

A word on this clonotype: The CDR3 carries no conserved terminal phenylalanine or tryptophan, so it likely arises from a read error. This chain connects TRBV10-3 to TRBJ1-6, with D unclear. Germline V gene lookup returns CDR1 ENHRY and CDR2 SYGVKD. CDR3 length equals 14 residues. V was cut by 6 bases and J by 10 bases, with 16 bases left in between. CDR3 bases: TGTGCCATCAGCCAGACGGGAGGGTCGTCACCCCTCCACGTT. Amino acid sequence: CAISQTGGSSPLHV.

The chain is built from TRBV5-1 and TRBJ1-5, with D hard to call. V was cut by 7 bases and J by 5 bases, with 13 bases left in between. The germline V gene encodes CDR1 SGHRS and CDR2 YFSETQ. The length of the CDR3 is 13 residues. CDR3 protein: CASPGVSYQPQHF. CDR3 in DNA: TGCGCCAGCCCCGGGGTATCCTATCAGCCCCAGCATTTT.

This clonotype was detected only a few times. This chain links TRBV3-1 with TRBJ2-7; D gene ambiguous. This CDR3 comprises 16 residues. Trimming left V 1 base short and J 0 bases short, with 13 bases between. Germline V gene data show CDR1 as LGHDT and CDR2 as YNNKEL (reference sequence). The CDR3 DNA reads TGTGCCAGCAGCCAAGCGAGGCAGGCGGTCTCCTACGAGCAGTACTTC. Amino acids: CASSQARQAVSYEQYF.

The chain employs TRBV7-9 and TRBJ2-5, with D possibly being TRBD2 (6 bases). There are 15 residues in the CDR3. CDR1 SEHNR and CDR2 FQNEAQ come from the germline V gene (reference sequence). Trimming took 3 bases from V and 1 from J, leaving 12 bases between them. The CDR3 DNA is TGTGCCAGCAGCTTCAGGGAGGCCCTCCAAGAGACCCAGTACTTC. Translated, it gives CASSFREALQETQYF. The full variable domain, rest sourced from reference TRBV7-9 and TRBJ2-5, is DTGVSQNPRHKITKRGQNVTFRCDPISEHNRLYWYRQTLGQGPEFLTYFQNEAQLEKSRLLSDRFSAERPKGSFSTLEIQRTEQGDSAMYLCASSFREALQETQYFGPGTRLLVL.

This chain links TRBV12-3 or TRBV12-4 with TRBJ2-4, with a tentative D call TRBD1 (5 bases). Trimming removed 2 bases at V and 8 bases at J, with 16 bases between. The CDR3 loop spans 15 amino acids. The CDR3 reads CASSLRGMGSDIQYF. The CDR3 DNA reads as TGTGCCAGCAGTTTAAGGGGTATGGGGTCGGACATTCAGTACTTC.

The chain employs TRBV12-3 or TRBV12-4 and TRBJ2-7; 10 nucleotides agree with TRBD1. V dropped 5 bases and J dropped 2; count of bases not matched to a gene: 9. The CDR3 sequence is 16 residues long. CDR3 DNA: TGTGCCAGCAGTCCGCTCGGGACAGGGGTACCCTACGAGCAGTACTTC. Translating gives CASSPLGTGVPYEQYF.

In this sample, this clonotype turned up a few times. The chain joins TRBV25-1 to TRBJ2-5, with TRBD1 matching over 7 bases. The CDR3 loop spans 16 amino acids. Per germline, CDR1 MGHDK and CDR2 SYGVNS. Trimming took 3 bases from V and 1 from J; bases not matched to a gene: 8. The CDR3 spells CASSDALTGLQETQYF. The DNA for the CDR3 is TGTGCCAGCAGTGACGCCCTGACAGGGCTCCAAGAGACCCAGTACTTC.

This chain connects TRBV5-1 to TRBJ2-1, with 10 bases that match TRBD2. The CDR3 is 15 residues long. The ends lost 3 bases at V and 5 bases at J; junction bases unmatched: 5. Germline loops: CDR1 SGHRS, CDR2 YFSETQ. This CDR3 is CASSSATSGHNEQFF. The CDR3 region has the DNA TGCGCCAGCAGCTCAGCGACTAGCGGGCACAATGAGCAGTTCTTC.

This chain links TRBV5-1 with TRBJ2-5; D possibly corresponds to TRBD2 (6 bases). Germline assignment: CDR1 SGHRS and CDR2 YFSETQ. Trimming took 4 bases from V and 4 from J, leaving 11 bases between them. The CDR3 is 13 amino acids. The DNA of the CDR3 is TGCGCCAGCAGCGGAGGGCCGGGAGAGACCCAGTACTTC. It codes for CASSGGPGETQYF. The full variable domain, its missing parts supplied by reference TRBV5-1 and TRBJ2-5, is KAGVTQTPRYLIKTRGQQVTLSCSPISGHRSVSWYQQTPGQGLQFLFEYFSETQRNKGNFPGRFSGRQFSNSRSEMNVSTLELGDSALYLCASSGGPGETQYFGPGTRLLVL.

This chain's CDR3 is CSSDSDRGPKGYTF. The CDR3 nucleotides are TGCAGCTCTGATTCGGACAGGGGGCCGAAGGGCTACACCTTC. The chain links TRBV29-1 to TRBJ1-2, with 11 bases identical to TRBD1. V lost 8 bases, J lost 8 bases, and 13 bases stayed unmatched. Germline lookup yields CDR1 SQVTM and CDR2 ANQGSEA. CDR3 length equals 14 residues.

This clonotype was recorded a few times. The rearrangement joins TRBV29-1 to TRBJ1-4, with TRBD1 as a possible D gene (5 bases). Trimming stripped 4 bases from V and 2 bases from J, with 14 bases between. The CDR3 extends over 15 amino acids. CDR1 is SQVTM and CDR2 is ANQGSEA in the germline V gene. The CDR3 here is CSVGESGGTNEKLFF. The CDR3, as DNA: TGCAGCGTTGGGGAATCGGGGGGGACTAATGAAAAACTGTTTTTT.

This clonotype was picked up a small number of times. The rearrangement links TRBV20-1 to TRBJ1-1; D is perhaps TRBD1 (6 bases). Germline loops: CDR1 DFQATT, CDR2 SNEGSKA (reference sequence). This CDR3 is built from 15 residues. Trimming cost V 6 bases and J 6 bases, with 23 bases left between them. For the CDR3, the DNA is TGCAGTGCGCTGAGGGGACCAGGGGTGCGGGCTGAAGCTTTCTTT. It codes for CSALRGPGVRAEAFF.

The rearrangement joins TRBV27 to TRBJ1-1, with 8 bases fitting TRBD1. The CDR3 has 15 amino acids. Looked up from germline, CDR1 is MNHEY and CDR2 is SMNVEV (reference sequence). V was clipped by 3 bases and J by 4 bases; unmatched bases: 7. The CDR3 DNA reads TGTGCCAGCAGTTTGTCAGGGGGCGCGAGCACTGAAGCTTTCTTT. This gives the protein CASSLSGGASTEAFF.

This clonotype appeared a few times. The chain carries TRBV3-1 and TRBJ1-2; D unresolved. Germline CDR1 reads LGHDT; CDR2 reads YNNKEL (reference sequence). This CDR3 is built from 14 residues. V was clipped by 0 bases and J by 8 bases, with 13 bases between them. CDR3 residues: CASSQELTPEGYTF. For the CDR3, the DNA is TGTGCCAGCAGCCAAGAATTAACACCCGAGGGCTACACCTTC.

V is TRBV12-3 or TRBV12-4 and J is TRBJ2-5; 7 bases align to TRBD2. The trim removed 8 bases at V and 3 bases at J, leaving 3 bases unmatched. There are 12 residues in the CDR3. CDR3 in DNA: TGTGCCAGCCGGGGGGAAGAAGAGACCCAGTACTTC. This codes for CASRGEEETQYF.

The chain couples TRBV24-1 to TRBJ2-1; D may be TRBD2 (6 bases). The length of the CDR3 is 16 residues. The germline V and J ends were trimmed by 3 bases and 4 bases, with 15 bases remaining between them. CDR1 is KGHDR, CDR2 SFDVKD, per germline. CDR3 residues: CATSDPKAEGYNEQFF. Written as DNA, the CDR3 is TGTGCCACCAGTGATCCAAAAGCGGAGGGGTACAATGAGCAGTTCTTC.

The CDR3 DNA reads TGCAGCGTTGAAGCTCGTGAAAAACTGTTTTTT. Protein: CSVEAREKLFF. The chain is built from TRBV29-1 and TRBJ1-4; no firm D call. The ends were cut back, 1 base at V and 7 bases at J, with 4 bases in the middle. CDR3 length: 11 residues. CDR1 is SQVTM and CDR2 is ANQGSEA in the germline V gene.

This clonotype came up a few times. The chain links TRBV9 to TRBJ1-5; TRBD1 agrees at 8 bases. Per germline, CDR1 SGDLS and CDR2 YYNGEE. CDR3 length: 15 residues. J lost 3 bases, V lost 2 bases, and 4 bases had no gene match. The CDR3 here is CASSVQGAYNQPQHF. CDR3 sequence (DNA): TGTGCCAGCAGCGTGCAGGGGGCGTACAATCAGCCCCAGCATTTT.

V is TRBV20-1 and J is TRBJ1-2; 8 bases fit TRBD1. With V trimmed by 6 bases and J by 3 bases, 15 bases remained unmatched. The V gene's germline CDR1 is DFQATT and CDR2 SNEGSKA (reference sequence). CDR3 length equals 16 residues. CDR3 bases: TGCAGTGCCCCCGGACAGGGAGAAGGCGCTGACTATGGCTACACCTTC. Translated, it gives CSAPGQGEGADYGYTF.